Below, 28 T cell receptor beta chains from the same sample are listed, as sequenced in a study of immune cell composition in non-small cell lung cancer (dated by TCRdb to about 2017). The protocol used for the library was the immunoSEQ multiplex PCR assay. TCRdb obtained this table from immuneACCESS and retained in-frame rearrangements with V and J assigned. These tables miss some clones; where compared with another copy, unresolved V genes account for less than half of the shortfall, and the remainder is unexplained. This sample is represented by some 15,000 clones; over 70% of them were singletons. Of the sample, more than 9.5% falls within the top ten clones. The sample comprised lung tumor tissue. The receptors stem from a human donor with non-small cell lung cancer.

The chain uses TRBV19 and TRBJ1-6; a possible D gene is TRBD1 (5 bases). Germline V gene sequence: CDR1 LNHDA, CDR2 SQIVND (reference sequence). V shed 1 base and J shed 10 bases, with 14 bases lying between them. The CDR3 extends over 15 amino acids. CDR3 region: CASSIGGQGESPLHF. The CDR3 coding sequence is TGTGCCAGTAGTATAGGAGGCCAGGGCGAGTCACCCCTCCACTTT.

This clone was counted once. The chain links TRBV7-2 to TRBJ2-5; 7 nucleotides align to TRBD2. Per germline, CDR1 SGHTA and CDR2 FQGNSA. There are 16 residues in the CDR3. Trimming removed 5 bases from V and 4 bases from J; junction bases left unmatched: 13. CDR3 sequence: CASSEGGSLAAETQYF. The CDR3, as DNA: TGTGCCAGCAGCGAGGGAGGGAGCCTAGCTGCAGAGACCCAGTACTTC.

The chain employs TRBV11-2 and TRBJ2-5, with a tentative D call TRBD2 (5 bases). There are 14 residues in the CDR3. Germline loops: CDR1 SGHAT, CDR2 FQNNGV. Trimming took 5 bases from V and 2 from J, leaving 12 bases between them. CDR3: CASSTTQRQETQYF. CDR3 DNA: TGTGCCAGCAGCACGACGCAGCGGCAAGAGACCCAGTACTTC. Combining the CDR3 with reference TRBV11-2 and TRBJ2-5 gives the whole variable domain EAGVAQSPRYKIIEKRQSVAFWCNPISGHATLYWYQQILGQGPKLLIQFQNNGVVDDSQLPKDRFSAERLKGVDSTLKIQPAKLEDSAVYLCASSTTQRQETQYFGPGTRLLVL.

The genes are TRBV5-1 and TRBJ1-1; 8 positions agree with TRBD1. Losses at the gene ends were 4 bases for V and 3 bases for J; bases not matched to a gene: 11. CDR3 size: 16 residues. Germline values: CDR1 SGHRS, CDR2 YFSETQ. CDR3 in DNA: TGCGCCAGCAGCGAGACAGGGGCGCGCGGTTACACTGAAGCTTTCTTT. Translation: CASSETGARGYTEAFF.

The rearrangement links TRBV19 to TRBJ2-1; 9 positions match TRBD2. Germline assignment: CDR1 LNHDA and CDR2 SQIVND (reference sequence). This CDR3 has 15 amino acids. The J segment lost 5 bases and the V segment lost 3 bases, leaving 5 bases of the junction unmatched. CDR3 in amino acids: CASSIMASGNNEQFF. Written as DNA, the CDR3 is TGTGCCAGTAGTATTATGGCTAGCGGGAACAATGAGCAGTTCTTC. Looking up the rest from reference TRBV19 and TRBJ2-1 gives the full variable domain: DGGITQSPKYLFRKEGQNVTLSCEQNLNHDAMYWYRQDPGQGLRLIYYSQIVNDFQKGDIAEGYSVSREKKESFPLTVTSAQKNPTAFYLCASSIMASGNNEQFFGPGTRLTVL.

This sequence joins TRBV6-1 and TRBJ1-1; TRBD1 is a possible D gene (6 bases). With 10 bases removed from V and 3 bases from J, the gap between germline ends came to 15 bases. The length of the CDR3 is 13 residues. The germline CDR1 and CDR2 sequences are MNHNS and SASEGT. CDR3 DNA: TGTGCCATATGCAGGGGTTGGGACACTGAAGCTTTCTTT. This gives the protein CAICRGWDTEAFF.

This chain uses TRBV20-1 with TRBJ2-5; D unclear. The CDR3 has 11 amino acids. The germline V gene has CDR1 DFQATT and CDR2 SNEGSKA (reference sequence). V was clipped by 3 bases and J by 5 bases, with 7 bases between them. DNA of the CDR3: TGCAGTGCTAGCAAAGGGGAGACCCAGTACTTC. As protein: CSASKGETQYF.

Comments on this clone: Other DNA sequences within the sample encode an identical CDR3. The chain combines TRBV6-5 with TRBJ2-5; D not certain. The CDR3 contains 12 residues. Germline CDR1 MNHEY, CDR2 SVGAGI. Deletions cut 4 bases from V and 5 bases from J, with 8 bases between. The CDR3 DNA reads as TGTGCCAGCAGTTCTCCTGGCGAGACCCAGTACTTC. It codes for CASSSPGETQYF.

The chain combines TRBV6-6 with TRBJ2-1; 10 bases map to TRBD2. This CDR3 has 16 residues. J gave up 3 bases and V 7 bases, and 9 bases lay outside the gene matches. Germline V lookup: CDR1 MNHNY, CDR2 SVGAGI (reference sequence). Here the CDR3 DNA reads TGTGCCAGCATTTCTAGCGGGAGTCCATACTACAATGAGCAGTTCTTC. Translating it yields CASISSGSPYYNEQFF.

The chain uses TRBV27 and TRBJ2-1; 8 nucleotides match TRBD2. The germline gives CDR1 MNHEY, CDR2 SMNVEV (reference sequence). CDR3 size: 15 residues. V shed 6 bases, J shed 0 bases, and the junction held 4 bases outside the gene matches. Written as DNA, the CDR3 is TGTGCCAGCAGAGTAGCGGGGAGCTCCTACAATGAGCAGTTCTTC. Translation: CASRVAGSSYNEQFF.

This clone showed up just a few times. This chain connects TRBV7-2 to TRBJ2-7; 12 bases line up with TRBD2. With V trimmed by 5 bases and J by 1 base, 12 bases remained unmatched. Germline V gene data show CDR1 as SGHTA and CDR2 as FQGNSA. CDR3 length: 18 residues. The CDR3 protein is CASSDETSGGRRSYEQYF. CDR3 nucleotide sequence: TGTGCCAGCAGCGATGAGACTAGCGGGGGTAGGAGGTCCTACGAGCAGTACTTC.

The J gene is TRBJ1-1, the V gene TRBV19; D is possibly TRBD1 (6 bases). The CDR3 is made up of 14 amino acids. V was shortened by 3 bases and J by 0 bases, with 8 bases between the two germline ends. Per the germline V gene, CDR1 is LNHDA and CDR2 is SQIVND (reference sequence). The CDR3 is CASSITGLNTEAFF. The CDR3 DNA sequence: TGTGCCAGTAGTATCACAGGGTTGAACACTGAAGCTTTCTTT. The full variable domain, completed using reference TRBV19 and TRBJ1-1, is DGGITQSPKYLFRKEGQNVTLSCEQNLNHDAMYWYRQDPGQGLRLIYYSQIVNDFQKGDIAEGYSVSREKKESFPLTVTSAQKNPTAFYLCASSITGLNTEAFFGQGTRLTVV.

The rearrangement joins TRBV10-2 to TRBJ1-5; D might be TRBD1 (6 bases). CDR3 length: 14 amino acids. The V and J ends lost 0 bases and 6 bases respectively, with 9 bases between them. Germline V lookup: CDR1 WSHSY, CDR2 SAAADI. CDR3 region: CASSESGGGQPQHF. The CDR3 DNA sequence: TGCGCCAGCAGTGAGTCGGGGGGCGGTCAGCCCCAGCATTTT.

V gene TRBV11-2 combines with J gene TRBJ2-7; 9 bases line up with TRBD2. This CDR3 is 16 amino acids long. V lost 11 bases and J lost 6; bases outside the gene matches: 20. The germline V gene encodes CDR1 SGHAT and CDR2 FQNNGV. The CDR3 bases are TGTGCCGTGAGATTAGCGGGAGCATGGGCTTGGGGCGAGCAGTACTTC. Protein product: CAVRLAGAWAWGEQYF.

The CDR3 here is CASKPTSGMIYEQYF. The CDR3 coding sequence is TGTGCCAGCAAACCTACTAGCGGGATGATCTACGAGCAGTACTTC. The chain combines TRBV27 with TRBJ2-7; 10 bases align to TRBD2. The germline V gene has CDR1 MNHEY and CDR2 SMNVEV (reference sequence). The V segment lost 7 bases and the J segment 3 bases; nucleotides outside the gene matches: 9. The CDR3 runs 15 residues.

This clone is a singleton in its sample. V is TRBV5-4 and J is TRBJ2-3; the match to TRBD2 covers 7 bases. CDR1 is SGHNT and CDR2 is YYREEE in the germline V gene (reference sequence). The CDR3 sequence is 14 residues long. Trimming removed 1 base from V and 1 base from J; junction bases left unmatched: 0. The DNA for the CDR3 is TGTGCCAGCAGCTTGACTAGCGGCACAGATACGCAGTATTTT. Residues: CASSLTSGTDTQYF.

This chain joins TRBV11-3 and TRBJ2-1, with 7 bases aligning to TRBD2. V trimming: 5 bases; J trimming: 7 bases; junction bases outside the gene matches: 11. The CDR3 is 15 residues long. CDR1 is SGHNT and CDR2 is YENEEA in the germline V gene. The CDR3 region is CASSLQSGIKNEQFF. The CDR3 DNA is TGTGCCAGCAGCCTACAAAGCGGGATCAAGAATGAGCAGTTCTTC.

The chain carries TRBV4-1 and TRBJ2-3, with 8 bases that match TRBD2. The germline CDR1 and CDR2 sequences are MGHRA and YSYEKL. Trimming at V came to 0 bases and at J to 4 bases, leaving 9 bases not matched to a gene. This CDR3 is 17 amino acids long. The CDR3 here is CASSQDSSGSVADTQYF. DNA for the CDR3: TGCGCCAGCAGCCAAGATTCGAGCGGGAGTGTCGCAGATACGCAGTATTTT.

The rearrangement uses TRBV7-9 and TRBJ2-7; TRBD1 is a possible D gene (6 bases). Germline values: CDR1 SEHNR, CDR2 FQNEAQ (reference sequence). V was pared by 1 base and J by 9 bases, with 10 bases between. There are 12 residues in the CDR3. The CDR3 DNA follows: TGTGCCAGCAGCTTAGATCAGGGGTGGCAGTACTTC. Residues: CASSLDQGWQYF.

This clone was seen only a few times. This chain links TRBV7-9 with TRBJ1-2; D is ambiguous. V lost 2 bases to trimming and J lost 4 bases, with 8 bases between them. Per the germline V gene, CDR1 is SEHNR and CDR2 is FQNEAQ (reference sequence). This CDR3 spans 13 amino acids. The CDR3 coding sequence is TGTGCCAGCAGCTTAAGTTCCATCTATGGCTACACCTTC. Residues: CASSLSSIYGYTF.

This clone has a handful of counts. The CDR3 here is CATLLGDYGYTF. CDR3 sequence (DNA): TGTGCCACTTTACTTGGGGACTATGGCTACACCTTC. This sequence joins TRBV28 and TRBJ1-2, with D unresolved. The V gene lost 10 bases and the J gene lost 3 bases, with 12 bases spanning the gap. Germline V gives CDR1 MDHEN, CDR2 SYDVKM. CDR3 length: 12 amino acids.

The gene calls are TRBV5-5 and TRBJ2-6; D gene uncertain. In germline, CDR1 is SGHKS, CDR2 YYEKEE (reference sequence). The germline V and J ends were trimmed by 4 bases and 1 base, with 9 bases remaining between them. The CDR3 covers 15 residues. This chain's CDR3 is CASSQQISGANVLTF. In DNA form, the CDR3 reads TGTGCCAGCAGCCAACAGATTTCTGGGGCCAACGTCCTGACTTTC.

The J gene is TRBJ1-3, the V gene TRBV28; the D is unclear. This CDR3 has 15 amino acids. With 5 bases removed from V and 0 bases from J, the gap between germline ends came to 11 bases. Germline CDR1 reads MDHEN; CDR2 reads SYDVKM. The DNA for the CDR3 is TGTGCCAGCAGTATGGCCGCGAACTCTGGAAACACCATATATTTT. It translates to CASSMAANSGNTIYF.

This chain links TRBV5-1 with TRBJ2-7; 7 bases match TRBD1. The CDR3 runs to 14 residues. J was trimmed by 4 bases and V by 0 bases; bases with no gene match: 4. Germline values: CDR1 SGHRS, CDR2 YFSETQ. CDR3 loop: CASSLGQGVYEQYF. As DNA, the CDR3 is TGCGCCAGCAGCTTGGGACAGGGTGTATACGAGCAGTACTTC.

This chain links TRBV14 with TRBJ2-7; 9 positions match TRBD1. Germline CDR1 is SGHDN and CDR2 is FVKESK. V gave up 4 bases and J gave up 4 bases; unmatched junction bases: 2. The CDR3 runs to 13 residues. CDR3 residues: CASSPDRGYEQYF. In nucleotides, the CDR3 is TGTGCCAGCAGCCCTGACAGGGGGTACGAGCAGTACTTC.

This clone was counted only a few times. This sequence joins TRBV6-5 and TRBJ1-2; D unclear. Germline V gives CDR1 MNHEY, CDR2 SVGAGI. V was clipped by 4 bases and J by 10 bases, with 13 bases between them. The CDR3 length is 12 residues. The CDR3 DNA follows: TGTGCCAGCAGTTCACGGCCCCAGTCCTACACCTTC. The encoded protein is CASSSRPQSYTF.

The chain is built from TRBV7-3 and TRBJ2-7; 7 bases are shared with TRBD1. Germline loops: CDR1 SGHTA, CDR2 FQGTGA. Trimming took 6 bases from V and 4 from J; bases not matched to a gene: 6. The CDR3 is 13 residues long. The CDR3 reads CASSIDREYEQYF. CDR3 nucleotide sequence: TGTGCCAGCAGTATAGACAGGGAATACGAGCAGTACTTC.

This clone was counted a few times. CDR3 protein: CATSRPDGGLDEQYF. The DNA of the CDR3 is TGTGCCACCAGCCGACCCGACGGGGGGCTCGACGAGCAGTACTTC. The chain recombines TRBV15 with TRBJ2-7, with D perhaps matching TRBD2 (7 bases). Germline-derived CDR1 and CDR2 are LNHNV and YYDKDF (reference sequence). This CDR3 is built from 15 residues. V shed 5 bases and J shed 5 bases, with 19 bases lying between them.